This T cell receptor (delta chain) was documented in a study of γδ T cells in repeated Plasmodium falciparum infection. TCRdb re-called the multiplex PCR reads using CATT. This table holds some 51,000 delta-chain clones, 1.5% to 2% found once. Bulk repertoires came from Vgamma9/Vdelta2+ or Vdelta2-negative gammadelta T cells flow-sorted from PBMC. This clone was found a few times. The translation of this DNA and the TCRdb protein of a much larger clone differ at residue 13, probably owing to a read error; the protein shown here is translated from the DNA. The CDR3 covers 19 residues. Germline lookup yields CDR1 GEAIGNYY and CDR2 EKD. The V and J ends lost 0 bases and 0 bases, in that order; junction bases with no gene match: 14.

Input material: gamma-delta T cells from blood. This clonotype was sampled from a pool of human donors (malaria-infected and uninfected, not separated). V gene TRDV2 combines with J gene TRDJ1, with TRDD3 identical over 8 bases. No J gene was available from TCRdb, and it was assigned here by a germline match of the DNA. This chain's CDR3 is CACDTDTDIHWGDTDKLIF. Written as DNA, the CDR3 is TGTGCCTGTGACACCGATACTGACATACACTGGGGGGACACCGATAAACTCATCTTT.